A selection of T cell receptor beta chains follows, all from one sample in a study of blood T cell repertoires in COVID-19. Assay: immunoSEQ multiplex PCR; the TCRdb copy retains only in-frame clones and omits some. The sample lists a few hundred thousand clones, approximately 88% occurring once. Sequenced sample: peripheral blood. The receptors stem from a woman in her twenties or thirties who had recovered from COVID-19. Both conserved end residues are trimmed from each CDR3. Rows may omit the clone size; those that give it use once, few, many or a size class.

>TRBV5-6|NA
ASSKDRDYEQY
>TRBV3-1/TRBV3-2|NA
ASSQDRRDPEAF
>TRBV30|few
AWSGRGHGNTIY
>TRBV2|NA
ASTDRGARETQY
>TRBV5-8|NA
ASSLTRDRVWENSNQPQH
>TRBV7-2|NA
ASSLGQSYGYT
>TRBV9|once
ASSVGQGGDTQY
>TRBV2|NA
ASSPWAGGEQF
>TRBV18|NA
ASSPGGQGTDTQY
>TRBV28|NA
ASRPNRADIQY
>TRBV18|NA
ASSPQTSSRHTGELF
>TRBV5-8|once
AGRGFQGDGETQY
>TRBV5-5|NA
ASRLSGYGTNEKLF
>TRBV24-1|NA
ATSDSLGPASGTDTQY
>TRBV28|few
ASRDNSYEQY
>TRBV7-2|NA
ASSVGPVIGELF
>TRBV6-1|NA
ASSEGAGVYPQH
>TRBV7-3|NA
ASSLGGADQETQY
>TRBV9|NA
ASSEGTGSTNEKLF
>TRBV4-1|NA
ASSSGGGDYGYT
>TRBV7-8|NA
ASRDLGSGGSNTGELF
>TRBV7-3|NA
ASSWEAGAPQETQY